This passage covers 28 T cell receptor beta chains from one sample sequenced in a study of B cell selection in AIRE deficiency (dated by TCRdb to the late 2010s). Regulatory T cells were sorted as CD4+CD25hiCD127low/negative cells. Preparation of the library involved the immunoSEQ multiplex PCR assay. TCRdb limited this immuneACCESS table to in-frame rearrangements with V and J called. A share of clones is missing; checked studies link under half to unresolved V genes, and the rest is unexplained. The sample records about 18,000 clones, under 95% of which are singletons. 0.89% of the sample rests with the top ten. The sequenced material came from CD4+CD25+ Tregs sorted from PBMCs. These receptors were collected from a human donor in good health.

This chain uses TRBV29-1 with TRBJ1-3, with D hard to call. V was clipped by 4 bases and J by 4 bases, with 8 bases between them. This CDR3 spans 12 amino acids. Germline loops: CDR1 SQVTM, CDR2 ANQGSEA. As DNA, the CDR3 is TGCAGCGTTGCGACATTAGGAAACACCATATATTTT. Residues: CSVATLGNTIYF.

The chain employs TRBV5-1 and TRBJ2-3; 10 bases align to TRBD2. The junction had 2 bases not matched to a gene; V was cut back by 2 bases and J by 2 bases. This CDR3 is built from 15 residues. CDR1 and CDR2 from the germline V gene are SGHRS and YFSETQ. The CDR3 coding sequence is TGCGCCAGCAGCTTAGGACTAGCGGCCACAGATACGCAGTATTTT. Translation gives CASSLGLAATDTQYF.

For the CDR3, the DNA is TGTGCCAGCAGTCTCCCTGGGAGGGTGTACTACGAGCAGTACTTC. The encoded protein is CASSLPGRVYYEQYF. The chain is built from TRBV6-5 and TRBJ2-7; 7 bases line up with TRBD2. CDR3 length: 15 amino acids. From germline, CDR1 is MNHEY and CDR2 SVGAGI. V lost 5 bases and J lost 3; bases outside the gene matches: 10.

The chain uses TRBV7-9 and TRBJ2-7; a possible D gene is TRBD2 (5 bases). Germline assignment: CDR1 SEHNR and CDR2 FQNEAQ (reference sequence). CDR3 size: 17 residues. The germline V and J ends were trimmed by 0 bases and 2 bases, with 17 bases remaining between them. CDR3 DNA: TGTGCCAGCAGCTTAGCGGATCTAGCCCACTTCCCCTACGAGCAGTACTTC. Translation: CASSLADLAHFPYEQYF.

V is TRBV7-2 and J is TRBJ1-5; tentative D call: TRBD1 (5 bases). Germline-derived CDR1 and CDR2 are SGHTA and FQGNSA. Trimming cost V 5 bases and J 6 bases, with 26 bases left between them. This CDR3 spans 18 amino acids. Written as DNA, the CDR3 is TGTGCCAGCAGCCGGCGTCGAGGGGACGAGTTATCCCTTCAGCCCCAGCATTTT. Protein: CASSRRRGDELSLQPQHF.

V usage is TRBV5-1 and J usage is TRBJ1-4; D possibly corresponds to TRBD1 (5 bases). V was trimmed by 6 bases and J by 3 bases, leaving 9 bases between them. This CDR3 is built from 13 residues. Germline CDR1 reads SGHRS; CDR2 reads YFSETQ. CDR3 region: CASKQGANEKLFF. DNA for the CDR3: TGCGCCAGCAAGCAGGGAGCTAATGAAAAACTGTTTTTT.

The CDR3, as DNA: TGTGCCAGCAGTTCTGGACTTCTAGCCAAAAACATTCAGTACTTC. Translating it yields CASSSGLLAKNIQYF. The rearrangement links TRBV27 to TRBJ2-4; a weak D match, TRBD2 (5 bases). CDR1 is MNHEY, CDR2 SMNVEV, per germline (reference sequence). V was pared by 4 bases and J by 0 bases, with 10 bases between. The CDR3 is made up of 15 amino acids.

This clone was picked up a small number of times. This CDR3 is CASSPGRDTQYF. The DNA for the CDR3 is TGTGCCAGCAGCCCCGGGAGGGATACGCAGTATTTT. The chain couples TRBV28 to TRBJ2-3, with 7 nucleotides matching TRBD2. The ends lost 6 bases at V and 6 bases at J; junction bases unmatched: 3. The CDR3 is made up of 12 amino acids. CDR1 is MDHEN, CDR2 SYDVKM, per germline.

This CDR3 is CAWMLGNTEAFF. The CDR3 DNA follows: TGTGCCTGGATGCTGGGGAACACTGAAGCTTTCTTT. The chain uses TRBV30 and TRBJ1-1; D remains unclear. The ends were cut back, 4 bases at V and 1 base at J, with 7 bases in the middle. The CDR3 contains 12 residues. From germline, CDR1 is GTSNPN and CDR2 SVGIG (reference sequence).

As to this clone: The junction differs from germline at one of its ends, possibly a read error. CDR3 DNA sequence: TGTGCCAGCAGTTATTCAACTGTCTCCTGCAATGAGCAGTTCTTC. This translates into CASSYSTVSCNEQFF. The rearrangement joins TRBV6-6 to TRBJ2-1; D gene uncertain. The CDR3 length is 15 residues. In germline, CDR1 is MNHNY, CDR2 SVGAGI (reference sequence).

This clone is medium-sized in the sample. The chain recombines TRBV2 with TRBJ1-5; 10 bases align to TRBD1. CDR3 length: 14 amino acids. Looked up from germline, CDR1 is SNHLY and CDR2 is FYNNEI. Trimming cost V 7 bases and J 2 bases; bases outside gene matches: 2. For the CDR3, the DNA is TGTGCCAGCACCGGGACAGGGGGCAATCAGCCCCAGCATTTT. It encodes CASTGTGGNQPQHF.

This chain joins TRBV2 and TRBJ1-1; the D gene is possibly TRBD1 (5 bases). Germline CDR1 reads SNHLY; CDR2 reads FYNNEI. Trimming left V 2 bases short and J 7 bases short, with 11 bases between. The CDR3 has 13 residues. CDR3 residues: CASSEKGPGEAFF. CDR3 DNA: TGTGCCAGCAGTGAAAAGGGGCCAGGTGAAGCTTTCTTT.

V gene TRBV5-4 combines with J gene TRBJ2-3; no definite D call. V lost 6 bases and J 0 bases, leaving 11 bases between the germline ends. The V gene's germline CDR1 is SGHNT and CDR2 YYREEE (reference sequence). The CDR3 totals 14 residues. The CDR3 bases are TGTGCCAGCACCCACGACCTTAGCACAGATACGCAGTATTTT. This gives the protein CASTHDLSTDTQYF.

The table lists this clone with a few counts. This chain uses TRBV28 with TRBJ1-1, with D tentatively TRBD1 (6 bases). Germline CDR1 reads MDHEN; CDR2 reads SYDVKM. V dropped 3 bases and J dropped 2 bases, with 13 bases sitting between them. The CDR3 has 15 amino acids. Here the CDR3 reads CASSLTGSGNTEAFF. The CDR3 DNA is TGTGCCAGCAGTTTGACAGGATCTGGAAACACTGAAGCTTTCTTT.

This clone was recorded only once. J is TRBJ2-7 and V is TRBV5-1; TRBD2 matches 8 bases. Losses at the gene ends were 3 bases for V and 2 bases for J; bases not matched to a gene: 7. CDR3 length equals 15 residues. The germline V gene has CDR1 SGHRS and CDR2 YFSETQ. CDR3 in DNA: TGCGCCAGCAGCTACGGAGCGGGAGTCACCTACGAGCAGTACTTC. Translation: CASSYGAGVTYEQYF.

The chain has TRBV5-1 and TRBJ1-4; D is unclear. The germline V gene encodes CDR1 SGHRS and CDR2 YFSETQ. V was trimmed by 0 bases and J by 0 bases, leaving 15 bases between them. This CDR3 contains 18 residues. In DNA, the CDR3 is TGCGCCAGCAGCTTGGGTCGTAGGTCCTTTGCAACTAATGAAAAACTGTTTTTT. Translation gives CASSLGRRSFATNEKLFF.

This clone has only one observation. The chain has TRBV5-6 and TRBJ2-3; a possible D gene is TRBD2 (5 bases). The CDR3 is 16 residues long. Germline CDR1 is SGHDT and CDR2 is YYEEEE. The ends were cut back, 0 bases at V and 4 bases at J, with 15 bases in the middle. CDR3 amino acids: CASSLGGRVLADTQYF. The CDR3 bases are TGTGCCAGCAGCTTGGGAGGGCGGGTGTTAGCAGATACGCAGTATTTT.

The gene calls are TRBV5-1 and TRBJ1-1; D is unresolved. Trimming took 2 bases from V and 1 from J, leaving 6 bases between them. Germline assignment: CDR1 SGHRS and CDR2 YFSETQ. The CDR3 sequence is 13 residues long. CDR3 amino acids: CASSLIKNTEAFF. The CDR3 nucleotides are TGCGCCAGCAGCTTAATAAAGAACACTGAAGCTTTCTTT.

This chain uses TRBV25-1 with TRBJ1-6; a possible D gene is TRBD1 (5 bases). Germline V lookup: CDR1 MGHDK, CDR2 SYGVNS. Trimming removed 1 base at V and 9 bases at J, with 16 bases between. The CDR3 covers 16 residues. CDR3 loop: CASSEFLAQRGSPLHF. The CDR3 bases are TGTGCCAGCAGTGAATTCTTAGCTCAAAGGGGTTCACCCCTCCACTTT.

V is TRBV7-9 and J is TRBJ2-4; tentatively, D is TRBD1 (6 bases). The germline V gene has CDR1 SEHNR and CDR2 FQNEAQ (reference sequence). The CDR3 sequence is 13 residues long. V dropped 5 bases and J dropped 8 bases, with 13 bases sitting between them. Here the CDR3 DNA reads TGTGCCAGCAGCCCCGGACAGAGGTACATTCAGTACTTC. It specifies CASSPGQRYIQYF.

The gene calls are TRBV4-3 and TRBJ2-7, with TRBD1 identical over 7 bases. Germline CDR1 and CDR2: LGHNA and YSLEER. CDR3 length: 16 amino acids. V shed 3 bases, J shed 3 bases, and the junction held 11 bases outside the gene matches. As DNA, the CDR3 is TGCGCCAGCAGCCAGTACTTCCGGGACAGCAGCTACGAGCAGTACTTC. It encodes CASSQYFRDSSYEQYF.

The CDR3 DNA is TGTGCCAGCAGTGAAGTGGGGGTCCAGATCTATGGCTACACCTTC. Translation: CASSEVGVQIYGYTF. The chain couples TRBV2 to TRBJ1-2; the D gene is possibly TRBD1 (5 bases). Trimming took 1 base from V and 4 from J, leaving 13 bases between them. Germline CDR1 is SNHLY and CDR2 is FYNNEI. This CDR3 contains 15 residues.

The chain couples TRBV4-2 to TRBJ1-4; no firm D call. Between the trimmed V and J ends, which lost 1 base and 4 bases, there was a span of 10 bases. The germline V gene encodes CDR1 LGHNA and CDR2 YNFKEQ. The CDR3 runs 15 residues. CDR3 DNA sequence: TGTGCCAGCAGCCAAGCATCCCCCAGTAATGAAAAACTGTTTTTT. This translates into CASSQASPSNEKLFF.

V usage is TRBV5-1 and J usage is TRBJ2-2; D perhaps matches TRBD2 (6 bases). The germline V gene has CDR1 SGHRS and CDR2 YFSETQ. CDR3 length: 15 amino acids. Trimming cost V 4 bases and J 4 bases, with 14 bases left between them. CDR3 loop: CASSAGTQPTGELFF. The CDR3, as DNA: TGCGCCAGCAGCGCCGGGACTCAACCCACCGGGGAGCTGTTTTTT.

The V and J genes are TRBV6-5 and TRBJ2-3, with unresolved D. The ends were cut back, 5 bases at V and 5 bases at J, with 17 bases in the middle. This CDR3 contains 15 residues. The germline CDR1 and CDR2 sequences are MNHEY and SVGAGI. The CDR3 loop reads CASSRSKSRVDTQYF. The CDR3 nucleotides are TGTGCCAGCAGTCGCTCCAAATCTAGGGTAGATACGCAGTATTTT.

The chain has TRBV2 and TRBJ2-1, with TRBD2 matching over 10 bases. The ends lost 7 bases at V and 15 bases at J; junction bases unmatched: 12. The CDR3 is made up of 13 amino acids. The germline CDR1 and CDR2 sequences are SNHLY and FYNNEI. CDR3 DNA sequence: TGTGCCAGCATCAAGCGGGAGGGAATTTTGGGGTTCTTC. It encodes CASIKREGILGFF.

The rearrangement joins TRBV5-1 to TRBJ2-1, with D hard to call. CDR3 size: 14 residues. The germline CDR1 and CDR2 sequences are SGHRS and YFSETQ. V lost 0 bases, J lost 4 bases, and 8 bases lay in between. The CDR3 loop is CASSLALVYNEQFF. The CDR3 DNA reads as TGCGCCAGCAGCTTGGCCCTGGTTTACAATGAGCAGTTCTTC.

For the CDR3, the DNA is TGTGCCAGCAGCCAAGGACTAGCGGGGGTTGGGACCCAGTACTTC. Amino acid sequence: CASSQGLAGVGTQYF. V is TRBV28 and J is TRBJ2-5; 13 bases match TRBD2. The CDR3 contains 15 residues. The V gene end was trimmed by 6 bases and the J gene end by 7 bases; junction bases not matched to a gene: 8. Germline V CDR1 and CDR2: MDHEN, SYDVKM.